The clone carrying this T cell receptor (beta chain) came up many times. As yet, its antigen is unknown. Time point given: longitudinal time-point 1 (baseline). Unsorted libraries were prepared from 2 million PBMCs that had been stored at -80 C. The CDR3 is 15 residues long. CDR1 SGHRS and CDR2 YFSETQ come from the germline V gene. V was clipped by 0 bases and J by 5 bases; unmatched bases: 6. These data belong to a study of neurological immune-mediated disorders. Template-switch 5'RACE cDNA synthesis added a 10-nucleotide unique molecular identifier. TCRdb itself ran the 5' RACE reads through MiXCR, one entry per CDR3 protein. The sample records roughly 61,000 distinct CDR3 sequences, around 11% being singletons. Whole-study results and caveats: Subjects shared no identical expanded-clone CDR3 amino acid sequences, suggesting private TCR-beta repertoires in all groups. Multiple sclerosis patients had less TCR clonal expansion than even healthy controls, unlike HTLV-1-associated myelopathy.

The specimen sequenced was PBMCs. The chain joins TRBV5-1 to TRBJ2-5, with 8 bases matching TRBD2. The source is a male donor with HTLV-1-associated myelopathy (HAM/TSP). The CDR3 loop reads CASSLEGLVGETQYF. The CDR3 bases are TGCGCCAGCAGCTTGGAGGGACTAGTTGGGGAGACCCAGTACTTC.